These T cell receptor beta chains were read from a single sample in a study of CD8 T cells in Susac syndrome. TCRdb redid the calling of the immunoSEQ multiplex PCR reads with MiXCR, one entry per CDR3 protein. Found here are about 400,000 distinct CDR3 sequences, 75% to 90% of them singletons; the top ten hold roughly 0.1%. The material sequenced was CD8+ T cells from PBMCs. Receptors were obtained from a human donor with multiple sclerosis. Both conserved end residues are part of each CDR3.

CDR3aa	v_gene	j_gene
CASSSHGGVYGYTF	TRBV5-1	TRBJ1-2
CSVIRGSYNEQFF	TRBV29-1	TRBJ2-1
CASRYRGIGGNTIYF	TRBV2	TRBJ1-3
CASSLSATGSTEAFF	TRBV5-6	TRBJ1-1
CAISVGIGTEIYYEQYF	TRBV10-3	TRBJ2-7
CAWSTGQGYEQYF	TRBV30	TRBJ2-7
CASSFTSGGLNTGELFF	TRBV5-1	TRBJ2-2
CSVEDQDSSGNTIYF	TRBV29-1	TRBJ1-3
CASSSGTSYNEQFF	TRBV6-5	TRBJ2-1
CASSVAGIGQDEQFF	TRBV9	TRBJ2-1
CASRYRDTLNQPQHF	TRBV6-6	TRBJ1-5
CASSLRDSSYEQYF	TRBV7-6	TRBJ2-7
CASSLGKEAFF	TRBV27	TRBJ1-1
CASSPGTGNEQYF	TRBV27	TRBJ2-7
CASSLARGADTQYF	TRBV7-9	TRBJ2-3
CASSPSPALTDTQYF	TRBV27	TRBJ2-3
CASSQGFLQQMNTEAFF	TRBV25-1	TRBJ1-1
CASSLAGRVEDEQYF	TRBV5-6	TRBJ2-7
CASSLKGGPEAFF	TRBV5-6	TRBJ1-1
CSARPTDREFDDGYTF	TRBV20-1	TRBJ1-2
CASRWDTPGHHPKRGSTGELFF	TRBV19	TRBJ2-2
CASSQDMTGEAFF	TRBV4-1	TRBJ1-1
CASNPDMGRDTEAFF	TRBV7-9	TRBJ1-1
CASSLEQWGDEQYF	TRBV7-9	TRBJ2-7
CASSFYTEGSYEQYF	TRBV5-4	TRBJ2-7
CASSRTDLSSYNSPLHF	TRBV11-2	TRBJ1-6
CASSKRLARGSYEQYF	TRBV21-1	TRBJ2-7
CASSQDSTEAFF	TRBV4-1	TRBJ1-1
CASSRTSDSTDTQYF	TRBV28	TRBJ2-3
CASIPWGVTEAFF	TRBV19	TRBJ1-1
CAGSSDYEQYF	TRBV7-9	TRBJ2-7
CASSLATAGQGEKLFF	TRBV5-1	TRBJ1-4
CASSPEPGLADSYEQYF	TRBV18	TRBJ2-7
CASTLEGVRYGYTF	TRBV7-9	TRBJ1-2
CASGPWRAYGYTF	TRBV27	TRBJ1-2
CGVLAPDEQFF	TRBV29-1	TRBJ2-1
CASSTQDNNQPQHF	TRBV19	TRBJ1-5
CASSLEGVNQPQHF	TRBV7-2	TRBJ1-5
CASRPRQGFYGYTF	TRBV2	TRBJ1-2
CSVPKGPAYGYTF	TRBV29-1	TRBJ1-2
CASSQVDRYNEQFF	TRBV14	TRBJ2-1
CASSFGRAYSNQPQHF	TRBV12-3/TRBV12-4	TRBJ1-5
CASGLGGRNEQFF	TRBV12-5	TRBJ2-1
CASSRRQGIYEQYF	TRBV12-3/TRBV12-4	TRBJ2-7
CASRPPTSGRARSYNEQFF	TRBV12-3/TRBV12-4	TRBJ2-1